This TCR beta chain was sequenced for a study of blood T cell dynamics during melanoma immunotherapy. Assay: immunoSEQ multiplex PCR; the TCRdb copy retains only in-frame clones and omits some. The sample has about 6,300 clones, 70% to 90% seen once. The time point is: week 3, after first cycle of checkpoint inhibitor. The TCR comes from a human donor with melanoma. This sample comprised blood, obtained from a patient treated with checkpoint blockade.

The CDR3 nucleotides read TGTGCCAGCAGTGTCTACCGATCTGGGGCCAACGTCCTGACTTTC. Translating it yields CASSVYRSGANVLTF. The V call is TRBV2, the J call TRBJ2-6; D remains unclear. V shed 4 bases and J shed 1 base, with 8 bases lying between them. The CDR3 runs to 15 residues. Germline V gives CDR1 SNHLY, CDR2 FYNNEI. Together with reference TRBV2 and TRBJ2-6, the CDR3 gives the full variable domain: EPEVTQTPSHQVTQMGQEVILRCVPISNHLYFYWYRQILGQKVEFLVSFYNNEISEKSEIFDDQFSVERPDGSNFTLKIRSTKLEDSAMYFCASSVYRSGANVLTFGAGSRLTVL.